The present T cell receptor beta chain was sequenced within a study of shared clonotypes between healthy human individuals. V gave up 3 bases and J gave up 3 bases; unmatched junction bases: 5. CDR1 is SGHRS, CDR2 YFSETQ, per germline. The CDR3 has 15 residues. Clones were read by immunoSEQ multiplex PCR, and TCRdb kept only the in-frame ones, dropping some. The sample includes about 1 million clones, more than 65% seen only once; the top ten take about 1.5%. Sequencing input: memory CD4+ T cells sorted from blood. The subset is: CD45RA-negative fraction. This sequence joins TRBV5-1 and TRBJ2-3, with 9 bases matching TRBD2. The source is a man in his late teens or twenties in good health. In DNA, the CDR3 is TGCGCCAGCAGCTCGGCGGGGGGGCGAACAGATACGCAGTATTTT. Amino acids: CASSSAGGRTDTQYF.